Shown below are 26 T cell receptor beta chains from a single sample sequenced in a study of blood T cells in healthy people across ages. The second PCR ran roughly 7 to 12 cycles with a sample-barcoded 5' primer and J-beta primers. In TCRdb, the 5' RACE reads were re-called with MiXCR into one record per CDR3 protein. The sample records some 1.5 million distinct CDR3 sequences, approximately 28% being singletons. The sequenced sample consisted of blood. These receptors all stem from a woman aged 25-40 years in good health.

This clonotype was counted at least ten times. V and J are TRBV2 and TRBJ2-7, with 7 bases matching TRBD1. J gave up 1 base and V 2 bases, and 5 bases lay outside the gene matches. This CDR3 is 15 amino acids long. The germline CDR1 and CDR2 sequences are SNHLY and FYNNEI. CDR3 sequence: CASSEQGDRSYEQYF. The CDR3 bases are TGTGCCAGCAGTGAACAGGGGGACAGATCCTACGAGCAGTACTTC.

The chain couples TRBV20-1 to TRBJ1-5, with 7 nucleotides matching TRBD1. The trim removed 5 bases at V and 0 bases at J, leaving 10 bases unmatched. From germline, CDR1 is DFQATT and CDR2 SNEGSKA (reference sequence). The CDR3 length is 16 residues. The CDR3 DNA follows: TGCAGTGCTCGAACGACAGGGAGTAATAGCAATCAGCCCCAGCATTTT. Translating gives CSARTTGSNSNQPQHF.

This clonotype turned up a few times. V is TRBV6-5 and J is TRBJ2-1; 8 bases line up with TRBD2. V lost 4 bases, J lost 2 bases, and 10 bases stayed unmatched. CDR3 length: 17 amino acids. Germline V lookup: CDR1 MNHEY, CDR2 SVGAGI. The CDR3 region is CASSSEWGGGPYNEQFF. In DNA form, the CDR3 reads TGTGCCAGCAGTTCCGAGTGGGGCGGGGGGCCCTACAATGAGCAGTTCTTC.

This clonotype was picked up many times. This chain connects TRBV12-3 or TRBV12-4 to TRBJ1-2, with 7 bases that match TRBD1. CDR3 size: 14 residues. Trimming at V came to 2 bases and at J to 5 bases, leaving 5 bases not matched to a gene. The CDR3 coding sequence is TGTGCCAGCAGTTTACCAGGGGGTTATTATGGCTACACCTTC. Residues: CASSLPGGYYGYTF.

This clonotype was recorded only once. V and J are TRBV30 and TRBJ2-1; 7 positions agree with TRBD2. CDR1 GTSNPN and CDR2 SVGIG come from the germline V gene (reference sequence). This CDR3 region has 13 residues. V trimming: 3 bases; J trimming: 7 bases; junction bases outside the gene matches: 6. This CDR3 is CAWRTAGTNEQFF. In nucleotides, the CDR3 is TGTGCCTGGAGGACAGCGGGGACGAATGAGCAGTTCTTC.

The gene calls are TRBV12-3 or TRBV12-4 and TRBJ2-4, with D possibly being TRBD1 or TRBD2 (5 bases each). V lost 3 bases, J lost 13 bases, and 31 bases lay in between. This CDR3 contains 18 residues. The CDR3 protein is CASSFQAAGAGNPYVQYF. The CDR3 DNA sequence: TGTGCCAGCAGTTTTCAAGCGGCCGGAGCAGGGAACCCCTACGTGCAGTACTTC.

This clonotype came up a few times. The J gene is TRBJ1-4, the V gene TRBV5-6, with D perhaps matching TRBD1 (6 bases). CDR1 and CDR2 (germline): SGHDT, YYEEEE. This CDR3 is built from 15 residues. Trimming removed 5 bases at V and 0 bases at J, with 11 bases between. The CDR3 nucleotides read TGTGCCAGCAGTCGGGCAGGGGCAACTAATGAAAAACTGTTTTTT. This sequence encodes CASSRAGATNEKLFF. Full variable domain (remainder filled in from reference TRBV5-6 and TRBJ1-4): DAGVTQSPTHLIKTRGQQVTLRCSPKSGHDTVSWYQQALGQGPQFIFQYYEEEERQRGNFPDRFSGHQFPNYSSELNVNALLLGDSALYLCASSRAGATNEKLFFGSGTQLSVL.

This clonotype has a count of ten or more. The CDR3 region has the DNA TGTGCCATCAGTGGCGGATCCGAGCAGTACTTC. It encodes CAISGGSEQYF. The rearrangement uses TRBV10-3 and TRBJ2-7; D unresolved. Germline V gives CDR1 ENHRY, CDR2 SYGVKD. The CDR3 has 11 amino acids. The V end lost 4 bases, the J end lost 6 bases, and 7 bases lay between the germline ends.

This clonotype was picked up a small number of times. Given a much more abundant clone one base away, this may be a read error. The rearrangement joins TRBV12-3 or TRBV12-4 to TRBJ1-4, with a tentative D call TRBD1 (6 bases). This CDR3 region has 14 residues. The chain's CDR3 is CASSRTAPNEKRFF. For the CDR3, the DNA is TGTGCCAGCAGCCGGACAGCTCCTAATGAAAAACGGTTTTTT.

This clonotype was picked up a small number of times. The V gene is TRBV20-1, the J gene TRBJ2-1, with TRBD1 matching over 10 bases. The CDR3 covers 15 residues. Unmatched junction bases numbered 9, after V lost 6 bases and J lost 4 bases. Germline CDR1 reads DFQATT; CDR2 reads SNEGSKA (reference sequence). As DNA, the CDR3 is TGCAGTGCCCTAGGGGGACAGGGGATATACAATGAGCAGTTCTTC. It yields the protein CSALGGQGIYNEQFF.

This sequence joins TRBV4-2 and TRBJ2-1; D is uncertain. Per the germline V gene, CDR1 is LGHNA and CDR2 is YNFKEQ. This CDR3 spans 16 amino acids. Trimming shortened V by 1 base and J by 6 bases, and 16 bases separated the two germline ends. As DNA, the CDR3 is TGTGCCAGCAGCCAAGGGGCTAGTTTTTGGGGCAATGAGCAGTTCTTC. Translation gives CASSQGASFWGNEQFF.

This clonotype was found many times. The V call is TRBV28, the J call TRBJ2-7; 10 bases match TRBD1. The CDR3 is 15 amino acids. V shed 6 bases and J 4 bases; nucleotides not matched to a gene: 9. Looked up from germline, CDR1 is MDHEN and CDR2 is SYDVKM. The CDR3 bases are TGTGCCAGCAGCCTCCGGGACAGGGGTGTATACGAGCAGTACTTC. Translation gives CASSLRDRGVYEQYF.

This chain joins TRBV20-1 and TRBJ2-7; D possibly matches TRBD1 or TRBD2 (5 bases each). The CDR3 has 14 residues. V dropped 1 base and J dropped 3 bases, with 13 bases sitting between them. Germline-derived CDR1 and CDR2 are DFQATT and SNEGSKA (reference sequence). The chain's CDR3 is CSARARDRIYEQYF. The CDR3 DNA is TGCAGTGCTAGAGCAAGGGACCGAATCTACGAGCAGTACTTC.

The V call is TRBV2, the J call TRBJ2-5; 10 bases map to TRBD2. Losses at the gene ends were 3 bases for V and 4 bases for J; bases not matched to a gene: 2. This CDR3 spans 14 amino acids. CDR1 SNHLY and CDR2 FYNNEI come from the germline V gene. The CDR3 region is CASSDTSGVETQYF. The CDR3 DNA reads TGTGCCAGCAGTGATACTAGCGGGGTAGAGACCCAGTACTTC.

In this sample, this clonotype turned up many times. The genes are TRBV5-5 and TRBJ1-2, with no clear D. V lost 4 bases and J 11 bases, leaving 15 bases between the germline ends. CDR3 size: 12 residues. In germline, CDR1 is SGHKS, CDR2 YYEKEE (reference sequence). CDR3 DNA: TGTGCCAGCAGCCTTCAGGACGGGAGGTACACCTTC. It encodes CASSLQDGRYTF.

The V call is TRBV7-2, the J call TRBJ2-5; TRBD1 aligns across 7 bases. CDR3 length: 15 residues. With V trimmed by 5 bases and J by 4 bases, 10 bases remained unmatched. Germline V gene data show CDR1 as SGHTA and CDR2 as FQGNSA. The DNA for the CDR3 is TGTGCCAGCAGCCTAGGGACAGCCTTAGGAGAGACCCAGTACTTC. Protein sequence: CASSLGTALGETQYF.

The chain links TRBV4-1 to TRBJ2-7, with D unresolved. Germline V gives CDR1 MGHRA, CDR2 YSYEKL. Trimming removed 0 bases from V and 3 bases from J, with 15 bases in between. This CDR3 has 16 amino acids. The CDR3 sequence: CASSQERKAGNYEQYF. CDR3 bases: TGCGCCAGCAGCCAAGAACGGAAAGCAGGAAACTACGAGCAGTACTTC.

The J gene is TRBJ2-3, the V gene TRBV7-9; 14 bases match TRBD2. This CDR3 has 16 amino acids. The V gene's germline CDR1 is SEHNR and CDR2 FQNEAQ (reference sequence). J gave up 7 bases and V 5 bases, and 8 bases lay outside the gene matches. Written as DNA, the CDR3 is TGTGCCAGCAGCCAAAGACTAGCGGGAGGGCGATATACGCAGTATTTT. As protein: CASSQRLAGGRYTQYF.

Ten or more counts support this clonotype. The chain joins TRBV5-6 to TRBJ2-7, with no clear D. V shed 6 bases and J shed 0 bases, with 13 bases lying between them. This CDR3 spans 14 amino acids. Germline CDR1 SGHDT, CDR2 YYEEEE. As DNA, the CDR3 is TGTGCCAGCACTGAGACCGCAAACTCCTACGAGCAGTACTTC. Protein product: CASTETANSYEQYF.

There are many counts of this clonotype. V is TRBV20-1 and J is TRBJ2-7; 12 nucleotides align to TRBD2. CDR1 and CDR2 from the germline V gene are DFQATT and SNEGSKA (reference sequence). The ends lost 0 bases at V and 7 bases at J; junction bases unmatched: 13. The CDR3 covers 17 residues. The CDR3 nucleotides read TGCAGTGCTAGAGACCCCGTCCTGACTAGCGGGAGTGGTGAGCAGTACTTC. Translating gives CSARDPVLTSGSGEQYF.

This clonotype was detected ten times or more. CDR3 protein: CASSESREQYF. The CDR3 DNA is TGTGCCAGCAGTGAATCACGCGAGCAGTACTTC. The V gene is TRBV6-1, the J gene TRBJ2-7, with unresolved D. Trimming pared 2 bases from V and 6 bases from J, leaving 5 bases between. Germline V gene lookup returns CDR1 MNHNS and CDR2 SASEGT. This CDR3 region has 11 residues.

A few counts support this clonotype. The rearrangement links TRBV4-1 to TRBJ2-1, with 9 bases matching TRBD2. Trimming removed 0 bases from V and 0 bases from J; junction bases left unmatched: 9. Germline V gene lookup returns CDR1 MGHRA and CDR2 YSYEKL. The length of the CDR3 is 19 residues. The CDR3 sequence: CASSQDAAGGLNSYNEQFF. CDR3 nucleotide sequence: TGCGCCAGCAGCCAAGATGCAGCGGGGGGCCTAAACTCCTACAATGAGCAGTTCTTC.

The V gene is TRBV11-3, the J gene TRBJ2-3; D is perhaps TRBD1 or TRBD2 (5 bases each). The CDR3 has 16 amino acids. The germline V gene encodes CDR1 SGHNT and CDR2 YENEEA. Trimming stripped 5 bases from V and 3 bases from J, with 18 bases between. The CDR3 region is CASSVGASPGTDTQYF. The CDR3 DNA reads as TGTGCCAGCAGCGTGGGAGCCTCGCCAGGGACAGATACGCAGTATTTT.

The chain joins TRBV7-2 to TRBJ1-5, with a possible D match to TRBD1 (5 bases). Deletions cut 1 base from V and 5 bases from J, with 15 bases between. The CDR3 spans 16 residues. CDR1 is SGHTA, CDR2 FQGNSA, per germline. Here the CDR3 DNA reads TGTGCCAGCAGCTTAGTCACAGGACTTAGGGATCAGCCCCAGCATTTT. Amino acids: CASSLVTGLRDQPQHF. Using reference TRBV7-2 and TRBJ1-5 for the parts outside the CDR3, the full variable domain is GAGVSQSPSNKVTEKGKDVELRCDPISGHTALYWYRQSLGQGLEFLIYFQGNSAPDKSGLPSDRFSAERTGGSVSTLTIQRTQQEDSAVYLCASSLVTGLRDQPQHFGDGTRLSIL.

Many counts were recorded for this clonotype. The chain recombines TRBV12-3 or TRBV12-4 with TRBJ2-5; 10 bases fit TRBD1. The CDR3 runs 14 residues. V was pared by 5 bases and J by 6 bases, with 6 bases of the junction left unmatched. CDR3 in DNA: TGTGCCAGCAGTCCGGGACAGGGGATAAAGACCCAGTACTTC. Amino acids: CASSPGQGIKTQYF.

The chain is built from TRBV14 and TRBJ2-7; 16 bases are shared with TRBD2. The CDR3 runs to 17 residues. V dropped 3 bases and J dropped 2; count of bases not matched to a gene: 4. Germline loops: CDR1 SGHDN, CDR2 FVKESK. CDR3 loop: CASSQGLAGGPPYEQYF. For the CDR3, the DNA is TGTGCCAGCAGCCAGGGACTAGCGGGAGGGCCTCCCTACGAGCAGTACTTC.